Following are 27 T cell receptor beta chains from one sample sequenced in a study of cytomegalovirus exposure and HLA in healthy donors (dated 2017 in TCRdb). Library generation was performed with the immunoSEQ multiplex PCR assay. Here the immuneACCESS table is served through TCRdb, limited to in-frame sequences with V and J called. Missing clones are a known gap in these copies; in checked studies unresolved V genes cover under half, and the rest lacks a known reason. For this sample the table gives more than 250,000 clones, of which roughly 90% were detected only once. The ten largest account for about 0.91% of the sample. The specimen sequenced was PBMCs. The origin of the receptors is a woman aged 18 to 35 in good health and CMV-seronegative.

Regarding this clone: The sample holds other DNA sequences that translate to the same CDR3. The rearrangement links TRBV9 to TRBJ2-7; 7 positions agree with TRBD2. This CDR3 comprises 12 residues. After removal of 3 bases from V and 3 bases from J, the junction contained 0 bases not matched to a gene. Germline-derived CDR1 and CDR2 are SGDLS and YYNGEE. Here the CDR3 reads CASSGTSYEQYF. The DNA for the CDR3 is TGTGCCAGCAGCGGGACTAGCTACGAGCAGTACTTC.

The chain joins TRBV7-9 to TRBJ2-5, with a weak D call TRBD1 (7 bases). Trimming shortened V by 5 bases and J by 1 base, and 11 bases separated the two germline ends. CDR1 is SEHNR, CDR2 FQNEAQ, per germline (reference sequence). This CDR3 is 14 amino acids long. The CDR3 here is CASSLQGGQETQYF. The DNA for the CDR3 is TGTGCCAGCAGCCTCCAGGGGGGCCAAGAGACCCAGTACTTC.

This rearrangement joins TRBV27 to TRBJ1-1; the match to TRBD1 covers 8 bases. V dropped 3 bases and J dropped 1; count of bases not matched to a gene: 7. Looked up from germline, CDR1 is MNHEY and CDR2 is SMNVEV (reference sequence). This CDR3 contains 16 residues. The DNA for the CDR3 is TGTGCCAGCAGTTTCCTCGGACAGGGCACGAACACTGAAGCTTTCTTT. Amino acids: CASSFLGQGTNTEAFF.

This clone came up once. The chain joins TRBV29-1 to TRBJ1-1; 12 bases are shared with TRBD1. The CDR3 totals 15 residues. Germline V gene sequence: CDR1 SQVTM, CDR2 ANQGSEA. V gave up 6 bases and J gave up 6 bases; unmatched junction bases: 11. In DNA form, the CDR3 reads TGCAGCGTCCCAATCCGGGACAGGGGGCTCTCTGAAGCTTTCTTT. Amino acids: CSVPIRDRGLSEAFF.

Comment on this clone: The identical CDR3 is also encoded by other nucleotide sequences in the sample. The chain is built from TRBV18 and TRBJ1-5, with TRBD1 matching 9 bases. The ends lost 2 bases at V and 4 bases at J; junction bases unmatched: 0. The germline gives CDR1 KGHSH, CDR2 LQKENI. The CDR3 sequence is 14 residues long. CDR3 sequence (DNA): TGTGCCAGCTCACCAGACAGGGGGAATCAGCCCCAGCATTTT. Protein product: CASSPDRGNQPQHF.

The CDR3 region is CASSPTGREYGYTF. DNA for the CDR3: TGTGCCAGCAGCCCTACCGGACGGGAGTATGGCTACACCTTC. The V call is TRBV4-2, the J call TRBJ1-2; D gene unclear. The germline V and J ends were trimmed by 4 bases and 5 bases, with 14 bases remaining between them. The length of the CDR3 is 14 residues. Germline assignment: CDR1 LGHNA and CDR2 YNFKEQ.

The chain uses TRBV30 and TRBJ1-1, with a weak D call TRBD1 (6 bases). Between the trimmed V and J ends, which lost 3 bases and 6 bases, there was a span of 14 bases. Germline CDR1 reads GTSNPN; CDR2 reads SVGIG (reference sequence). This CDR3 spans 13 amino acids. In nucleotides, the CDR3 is TGTGCCTGGAGGGGATTGGGGGCAGCTGAAGCTTTCTTT. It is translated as CAWRGLGAAEAFF.

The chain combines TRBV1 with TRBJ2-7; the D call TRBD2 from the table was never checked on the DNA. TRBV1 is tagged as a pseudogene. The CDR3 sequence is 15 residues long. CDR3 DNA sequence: TGCACCAGCAGCCAAGACGTGGACTTTTCCTACGAGCAGTACTTC. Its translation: CTSSQDVDFSYEQYF.

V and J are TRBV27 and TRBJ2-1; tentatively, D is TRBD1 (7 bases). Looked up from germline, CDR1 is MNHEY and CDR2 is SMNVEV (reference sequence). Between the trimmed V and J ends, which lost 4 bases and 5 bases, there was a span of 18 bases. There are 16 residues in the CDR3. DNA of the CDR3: TGTGCCAGCAGTTCAAAACCGGCGGGACAGAACAATGAGCAGTTCTTC. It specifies CASSSKPAGQNNEQFF.

CDR3 DNA: TGTGCCACCAGCTTTGGACAGGGCCATGCCTACGAGCAGTACTTC. Amino acid sequence: CATSFGQGHAYEQYF. The V and J genes are TRBV15 and TRBJ2-7; 8 nucleotides align to TRBD1. The CDR3 length is 15 residues. The trim removed 5 bases at V and 2 bases at J, leaving 8 bases unmatched. CDR1 and CDR2 from the germline V gene are LNHNV and YYDKDF (reference sequence).

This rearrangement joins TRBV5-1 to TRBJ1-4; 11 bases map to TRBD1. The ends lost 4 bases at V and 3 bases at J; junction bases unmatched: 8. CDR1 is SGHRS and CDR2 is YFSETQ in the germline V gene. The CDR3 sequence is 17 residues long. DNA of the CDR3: TGCGCCAGCAGCGTATCCGGGACAGGGGGATCTAATGAAAAACTGTTTTTT. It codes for CASSVSGTGGSNEKLFF. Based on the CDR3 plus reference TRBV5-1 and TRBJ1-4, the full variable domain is KAGVTQTPRYLIKTRGQQVTLSCSPISGHRSVSWYQQTPGQGLQFLFEYFSETQRNKGNFPGRFSGRQFSNSRSEMNVSTLELGDSALYLCASSVSGTGGSNEKLFFGSGTQLSVL.

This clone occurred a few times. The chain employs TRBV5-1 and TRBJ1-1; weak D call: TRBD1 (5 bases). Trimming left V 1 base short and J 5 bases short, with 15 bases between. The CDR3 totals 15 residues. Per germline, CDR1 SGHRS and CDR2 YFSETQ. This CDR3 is CASSLTGVLGTEAFF. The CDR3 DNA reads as TGCGCCAGCAGCTTGACGGGGGTCCTAGGAACTGAAGCTTTCTTT.

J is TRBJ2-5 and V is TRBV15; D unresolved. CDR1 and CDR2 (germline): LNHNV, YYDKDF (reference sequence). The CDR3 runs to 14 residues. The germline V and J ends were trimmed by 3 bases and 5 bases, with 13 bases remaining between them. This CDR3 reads CATSSQSLAETQYF. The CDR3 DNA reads TGTGCCACCAGCAGCCAAAGCCTTGCTGAGACCCAGTACTTC.

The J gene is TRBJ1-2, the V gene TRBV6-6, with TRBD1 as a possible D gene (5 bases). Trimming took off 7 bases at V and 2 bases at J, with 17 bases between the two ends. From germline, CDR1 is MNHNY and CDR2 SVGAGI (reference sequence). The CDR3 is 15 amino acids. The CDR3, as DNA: TGTGCCAGCATCTCGGGGGAGACAGCAAACTATGGCTACACCTTC. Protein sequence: CASISGETANYGYTF.

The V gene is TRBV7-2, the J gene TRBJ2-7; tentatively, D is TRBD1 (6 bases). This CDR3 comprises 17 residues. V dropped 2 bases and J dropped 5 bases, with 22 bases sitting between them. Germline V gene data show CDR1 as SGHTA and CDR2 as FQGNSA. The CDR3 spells CASSLTPGAPGDHEQYF. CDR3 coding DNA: TGTGCCAGCAGCTTAACCCCCGGAGCGCCAGGGGACCACGAGCAGTACTTC.

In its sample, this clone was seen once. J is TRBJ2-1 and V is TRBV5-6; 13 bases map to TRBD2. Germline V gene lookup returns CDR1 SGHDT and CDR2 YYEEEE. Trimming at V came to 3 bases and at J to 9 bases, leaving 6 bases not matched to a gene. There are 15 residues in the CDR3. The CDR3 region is CASSSRTSGSGEQFF. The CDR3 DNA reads TGTGCCAGCAGCTCTCGGACTAGCGGGAGTGGTGAGCAGTTCTTC.

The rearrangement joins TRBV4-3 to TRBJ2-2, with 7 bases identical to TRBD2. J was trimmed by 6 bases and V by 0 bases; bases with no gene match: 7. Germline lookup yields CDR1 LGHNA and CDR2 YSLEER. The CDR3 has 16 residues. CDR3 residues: CASSQELSGIPGELFF. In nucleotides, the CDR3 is TGCGCCAGCAGCCAAGAGCTAAGCGGGATACCCGGGGAGCTGTTTTTT.

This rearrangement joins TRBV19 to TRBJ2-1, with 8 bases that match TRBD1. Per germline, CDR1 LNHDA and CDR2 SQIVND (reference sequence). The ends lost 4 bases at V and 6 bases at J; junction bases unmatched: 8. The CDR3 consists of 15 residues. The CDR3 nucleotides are TGTGCCAGTAGTACGACAGGGGAGTTCGGCAATGAGCAGTTCTTC. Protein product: CASSTTGEFGNEQFF. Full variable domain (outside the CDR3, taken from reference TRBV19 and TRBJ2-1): DGGITQSPKYLFRKEGQNVTLSCEQNLNHDAMYWYRQDPGQGLRLIYYSQIVNDFQKGDIAEGYSVSREKKESFPLTVTSAQKNPTAFYLCASSTTGEFGNEQFFGPGTRLTVL.

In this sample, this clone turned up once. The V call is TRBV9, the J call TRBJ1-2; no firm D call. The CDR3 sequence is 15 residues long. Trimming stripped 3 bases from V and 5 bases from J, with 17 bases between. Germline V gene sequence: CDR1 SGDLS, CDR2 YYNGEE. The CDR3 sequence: CASSASKTAIYGYTF. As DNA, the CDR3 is TGTGCCAGCAGCGCCTCTAAAACAGCAATTTATGGCTACACCTTC.

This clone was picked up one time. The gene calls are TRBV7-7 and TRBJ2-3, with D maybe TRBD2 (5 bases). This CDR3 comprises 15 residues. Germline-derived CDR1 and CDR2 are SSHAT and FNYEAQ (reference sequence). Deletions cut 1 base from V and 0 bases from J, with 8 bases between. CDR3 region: CASSLGSGSTDTQYF. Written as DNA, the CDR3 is TGTGCCAGCAGCTTAGGCAGCGGAAGCACAGATACGCAGTATTTT.

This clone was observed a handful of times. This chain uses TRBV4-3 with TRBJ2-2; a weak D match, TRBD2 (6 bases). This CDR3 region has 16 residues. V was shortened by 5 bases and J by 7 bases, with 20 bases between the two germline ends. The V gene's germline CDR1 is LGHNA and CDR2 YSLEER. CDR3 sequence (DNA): TGCGCCAGCAGCTCTTCTATCGGGGGAGAAGGCGGGGAGCTGTTTTTT. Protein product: CASSSSIGGEGGELFF.

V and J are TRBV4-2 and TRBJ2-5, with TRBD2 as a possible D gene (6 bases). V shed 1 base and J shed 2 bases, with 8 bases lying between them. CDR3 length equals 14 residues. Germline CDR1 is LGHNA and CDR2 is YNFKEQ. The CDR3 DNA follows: TGTGCCAGCAGCCAAGCGGGGGTTCAAGAGACCCAGTACTTC. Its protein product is CASSQAGVQETQYF.

CDR3 amino acids: CASSLGTVGEKLFF. In DNA, the CDR3 is TGCGCCAGCAGCCTAGGGACAGTAGGCGAAAAACTGTTTTTT. This chain connects TRBV5-1 to TRBJ1-4, with TRBD1 matching 7 bases. Trimming took 4 bases from V and 8 from J; bases not matched to a gene: 8. This CDR3 is built from 14 residues. CDR1 is SGHRS and CDR2 is YFSETQ in the germline V gene.

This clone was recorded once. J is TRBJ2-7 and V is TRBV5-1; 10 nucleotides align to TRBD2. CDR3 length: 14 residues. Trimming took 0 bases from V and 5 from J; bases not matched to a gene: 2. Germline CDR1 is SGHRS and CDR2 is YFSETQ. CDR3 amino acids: CASSLVLAGDEQYF. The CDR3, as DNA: TGCGCCAGCAGCTTGGTGCTAGCGGGAGACGAGCAGTACTTC.

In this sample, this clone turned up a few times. The CDR3 sequence: CASRLAGPSSYEQYF. CDR3 nucleotide sequence: TGTGCCAGCAGGTTAGCGGGCCCGAGCTCCTACGAGCAGTACTTC. This chain connects TRBV27 to TRBJ2-7; TRBD2 matches at 7 bases. The trim removed 6 bases at V and 0 bases at J, leaving 8 bases unmatched. Germline CDR1 is MNHEY and CDR2 is SMNVEV (reference sequence). The CDR3 is 15 amino acids.

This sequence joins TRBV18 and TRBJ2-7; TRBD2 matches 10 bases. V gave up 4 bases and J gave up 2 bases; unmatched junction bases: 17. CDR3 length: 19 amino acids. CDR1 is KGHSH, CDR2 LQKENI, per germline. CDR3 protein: CASSLEGTSGVAGTYEQYF. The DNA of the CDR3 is TGTGCCAGCTCACTAGAAGGAACTAGCGGGGTCGCAGGAACCTACGAGCAGTACTTC.

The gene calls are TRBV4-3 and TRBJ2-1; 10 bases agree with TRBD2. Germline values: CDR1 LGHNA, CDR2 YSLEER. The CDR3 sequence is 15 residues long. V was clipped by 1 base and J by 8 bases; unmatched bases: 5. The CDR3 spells CASSQGTSGPDEQFF. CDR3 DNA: TGCGCCAGCAGCCAAGGGACTAGCGGACCGGATGAGCAGTTCTTC.